Listed below are T cell receptor beta chains from one sample, sequenced in a study of vaccination effects on CD4 cells after COVID-19. These receptors lack a known antigen. This table comes from immunoSEQ multiplex PCR, and its TCRdb copy is limited to in-frame clones, with some not included. This sample carries 15,000 or so clones, about 75% of them seen once, and the ten largest clones take 15% to 20%. Here the sequenced sample was CD4+ T cells from PBMCs cultured with HCoV-NL63 spike peptides, taken after COVID-19 vaccination. The receptors were gathered from a human donor who received a COVID-19 vaccine. CDR3s include the opening cysteine and the closing phenylalanine or tryptophan. A D gene is named only where the DNA matches it firmly. Clone size is shown for a subset of rows, as once, few, many or a class of expanded clone.

CDR3nt	CDR3aa	d_gene	v_gene	j_gene	abundance
TGTGCCAGCAGCTTAGATCGCGGCCTAGGCTCCTACGAGCAGTACTTC	CASSLDRGLGSYEQYF	NA	TRBV7-2	TRBJ2-7	once
TGTGCCAGCAGTGCACAGGGCATCACTGAAGCTTTCTTT	CASSAQGITEAFF	NA	TRBV2	TRBJ1-1	few
TGTGCCAGCAGCTTTAGGCGGGGGGGAGGGAATGAGCAGTTCTTC	CASSFRRGGGNEQFF	TRBD2	TRBV11-2	TRBJ2-1	NA
TGTGCCAGCAGTTGGGGGACCGGGGAGCTGTTTTTT	CASSWGTGELFF	NA	TRBV12-3/TRBV12-4	TRBJ2-2	NA
TGTGCCAGCAGTAAGGGACAGGGTAACGCCGGGGAGCTGTTTTTT	CASSKGQGNAGELFF	TRBD1	TRBV6-5	TRBJ2-2	NA
TGTGCCAGCAGTTGTCCGGCGGGACAGGCGTTCTCCTACAATGAGCAGTTCTTC	CASSCPAGQAFSYNEQFF	TRBD1	TRBV27	TRBJ2-1	NA
TGTGCCAGCAGCTTCGGACAGGGCACTGAAGCTTTCTTT	CASSFGQGTEAFF	TRBD1	TRBV7-8	TRBJ1-1	NA
TGTGCCATCAGTGAGTCCAACGGGATCTACGAGCAGTACTTC	CAISESNGIYEQYF	NA	TRBV10-3	TRBJ2-7	few
TGTGCCAGCAGTTACTCAACCCGGTTTCGGGCTTTCTTT	CASSYSTRFRAFF	NA	TRBV6-5	TRBJ1-1	NA
TGTGCCAGCAGCTATACAGGTGAAACTGGAAACACCATATATTTT	CASSYTGETGNTIYF	NA	TRBV7-2	TRBJ1-3	NA
TGTGCCAGTAGTATTGGGGAGAGAGGGCGAAACAATGAGCAGTTCTTC	CASSIGERGRNNEQFF	NA	TRBV19	TRBJ2-1	few
TGTGCCAGCAGCCTATTCGGGACAGCGAACACCGGGGAGCTGTTTTTT	CASSLFGTANTGELFF	TRBD1	TRBV7-9	TRBJ2-2	few
TGTGCCAGCAGGCGGAATCTAAACACTGAAGCTTTCTTT	CASRRNLNTEAFF	NA	TRBV7-2	TRBJ1-1	few
TGTGCCAGCAGCTTAGAGGGAAGGGAGCAGTACTTC	CASSLEGREQYF	NA	TRBV7-9	TRBJ2-7	few
TGCAGTGCTGTAGGGGGGGACGAGCAGTACTTC	CSAVGGDEQYF	NA	TRBV20-1	TRBJ2-7	NA
TGTGCCATCAGTGACAGGCTCGGCACAGATACGCAGTATTTT	CAISDRLGTDTQYF	NA	TRBV10-3	TRBJ2-3	NA
TGCGCCAGCAGCCAAGAGCTCCGTCAGCCCCAGCATTTT	CASSQELRQPQHF	NA	TRBV4-1	TRBJ1-5	few
TGTGCCAGCAGCTTATACCCCCTACCCCAGCATTTT	CASSLYPLPQHF	NA	TRBV7-8	TRBJ1-5	NA
TGCAGTGCTAGTTCCACCTACTCTGGAAACACCATATATTTT	CSASSTYSGNTIYF	NA	TRBV20-1	TRBJ1-3	NA
TGTGCCAGCAGCTTCAACGGTATAATCCGTTCTCCACCCCTCCACTTT	CASSFNGIIRSPPLHF	NA	TRBV5-6	TRBJ1-6	few
TGTGCCAGCAGCTCCCCGACAGCTAACTATGGCTACACCTTC	CASSSPTANYGYTF	NA	TRBV7-2	TRBJ1-2	NA
TGTGCCAGCAGCTTGCTAGCGGGAAATAGAGAGCAGTACTTC	CASSLLAGNREQYF	TRBD2	TRBV5-4	TRBJ2-7	NA
TGTGCCAGCAGTCCCGGACTAGCGTCAGATACGCAGTATTTT	CASSPGLASDTQYF	TRBD2	TRBV6-6	TRBJ2-3	NA
TGTGCCAGCAGTTTCGGGCAGGAGAACACTGAAGCTTTCTTT	CASSFGQENTEAFF	NA	TRBV27	TRBJ1-1	NA
TGTGCCAGTAGTGTACCCGGGAAAAAAGAGACCCAGTACTTC	CASSVPGKKETQYF	NA	TRBV19	TRBJ2-5	NA
TGTGCCACCGACTACCTAACCTTCTACTGGGGGCGAAGGTATGGCTACACCTTC	CATDYLTFYWGRRYGYTF	NA	TRBV15	TRBJ1-2	NA
TGTGCCACCAGCCGCACCAGGAGGGCGGGAGACACTGAAGCTTTCTTT	CATSRTRRAGDTEAFF	NA	TRBV15	TRBJ1-1	NA
TGTGCCAGCAGCTTAGACCCTGGGGGGAACACTGAAGCTTTCTTT	CASSLDPGGNTEAFF	NA	TRBV2	TRBJ1-1	NA
TGTGCCAGCAGTCCCGGGCCTAGGCGGGGTCAGCCCCAGCATTTT	CASSPGPRRGQPQHF	NA	TRBV6-5	TRBJ1-5	NA
TGTGCCAGTAGTGAAACGGGGGGATATACCTACAATGAGCAGTTCTTC	CASSETGGYTYNEQFF	TRBD2	TRBV19	TRBJ2-1	NA
TGTGCCAGCAGCTTGGAAGGGGGGGTCGATACGCAGTATTTT	CASSLEGGVDTQYF	NA	TRBV5-4	TRBJ2-3	NA
TGTGCCAGCAGTAGGGTTGAGACCCAGTACTTC	CASSRVETQYF	NA	TRBV2	TRBJ2-5	NA
TGTGCCAGCAGCGTAGGAGGGACCCTAACCATGAACACTGAAGCTTTCTTT	CASSVGGTLTMNTEAFF	NA	TRBV9	TRBJ1-1	NA
TGTGCCAGCAGCGGGGGGGCTCGTTATGAGCAGTTCTTC	CASSGGARYEQFF	NA	TRBV3-1/TRBV3-2	TRBJ2-1	NA
TGCGCCAGCAGGTTGACAGGGGCCTATAACTATGGCTACACCTTC	CASRLTGAYNYGYTF	TRBD1	TRBV5-1	TRBJ1-2	NA
TGCAGCGTCCGGACCGGGACAGGGTACCGCTACACCTTC	CSVRTGTGYRYTF	TRBD1	TRBV29-1	TRBJ1-2	once
TGCAGCGTCCTGGGGACGTTGGGCTACACCTTC	CSVLGTLGYTF	NA	TRBV29-1	TRBJ1-2	NA
TGCAGTGCGGGACAGGAGGGCATTCAGTACTTC	CSAGQEGIQYF	TRBD1	TRBV20-1	TRBJ2-4	few
TGTGCCAGCACCCTGCCAGGCACCGGGGAGCTGTTTTTT	CASTLPGTGELFF	NA	TRBV28	TRBJ2-2	NA
TGTGCCAGCAGCCCCCTTCTAAGAAGTATACTCATCGGGAACAATCAGCCCCAGCATTTT	CASSPLLRSILIGNNQPQHF	NA	TRBV6-6	TRBJ1-5	NA
TGTGCCAGCAGTTACTCGAGAAGTGGGGACACCGGGGAGCTGTTTTTT	CASSYSRSGDTGELFF	NA	TRBV6-5	TRBJ2-2	NA
TGTGCCAGCAGCTCTGCGGACAGAAAAGCTTTCTTT	CASSSADRKAFF	NA	TRBV6-6	TRBJ1-1	NA
TGTGCCAGCAGCCAATCCAGGGCGGGAGAGCAGTTCTTC	CASSQSRAGEQFF	NA	TRBV16	TRBJ2-1	once
TGTGCCAGCAGGAAGACGGAGATAGACACCGGGGAGCTGTTTTTT	CASRKTEIDTGELFF	NA	TRBV2	TRBJ2-2	NA
TGTGCCAGCAGCGAGGACAGGCTACAATACAATGAGCAGTTCTTC	CASSEDRLQYNEQFF	TRBD1	TRBV2	TRBJ2-1	NA
TGTGCCAGCAGCCAAATAGCGGGGGGCGCCTACGAGCAGTACTTC	CASSQIAGGAYEQYF	TRBD2	TRBV14	TRBJ2-7	NA
TGTGCCAGCGGAATAGGGACCTCTTACGAGCAGTACTTC	CASGIGTSYEQYF	NA	TRBV9	TRBJ2-7	NA
TGTGCCAGCAGCTCGGGGCAGGGAGAAAAACTGTTTTTT	CASSSGQGEKLFF	NA	TRBV7-9	TRBJ1-4	few
TGTGCCAGCAGCCAAGTCCGCTACCCTAGGGGGAAGCAGTACTTC	CASSQVRYPRGKQYF	NA	TRBV14	TRBJ2-7	NA
TGTGCCAGCAGTCTAGCGGCCGATCAGCCCCAGCATTTT	CASSLAADQPQHF	NA	TRBV12-3/TRBV12-4	TRBJ1-5	once